Shown below are 17 T cell receptor beta chains from a single sample sequenced in a study of blood T cell repertoires in COVID-19. Assay: immunoSEQ multiplex PCR; the TCRdb copy retains only in-frame clones and omits some. The table lists hundreds of thousands of clones, roughly nine tenths of them singletons, with 0.95% to 1.3% in the top ten. Sequences were obtained from PBMCs or T cells enriched from blood (not recorded which). The receptors derive from a man under 40 who had recovered from COVID-19.

V and J are TRBV6-4 and TRBJ2-1, with 7 bases identical to TRBD2. V gave up 6 bases and J gave up 2 bases; unmatched junction bases: 10. The CDR3 has 16 residues. Germline V CDR1 and CDR2: MRHNA, SNTAGT. Written as DNA, the CDR3 is TGTGCCAGCAGCGAGCATGGACTAGGGGCCTACAATGAGCAGTTCTTC. The encoded protein is CASSEHGLGAYNEQFF.

The rearrangement uses TRBV6-5 and TRBJ1-2; 9 bases fit TRBD1. V trimming: 8 bases; J trimming: 4 bases; junction bases outside the gene matches: 8. CDR3 length: 14 residues. Per germline, CDR1 MNHEY and CDR2 SVGAGI. The CDR3 here is CASASGTGPYGYTF. The CDR3, as DNA: TGTGCCAGCGCCTCCGGGACAGGGCCCTATGGCTACACCTTC.

This clone turned up a few times. The chain has TRBV19 and TRBJ2-2, with 8 bases lining up with TRBD1. The CDR3 runs 15 residues. Germline lookup yields CDR1 LNHDA and CDR2 SQIVND (reference sequence). After removal of 6 bases from V and 3 bases from J, the junction contained 6 bases not matched to a gene. The CDR3: CASRSIRGHTGELFF. Here the CDR3 DNA reads TGTGCCAGTAGAAGTATCAGGGGGCACACCGGGGAGCTGTTTTTT. The entire variable domain, with the rest obtained from reference TRBV19 and TRBJ2-2, is as follows: DGGITQSPKYLFRKEGQNVTLSCEQNLNHDAMYWYRQDPGQGLRLIYYSQIVNDFQKGDIAEGYSVSREKKESFPLTVTSAQKNPTAFYLCASRSIRGHTGELFFGEGSRLTVL.

The chain is built from TRBV28 and TRBJ2-1; 9 bases are shared with TRBD2. The CDR3 consists of 15 residues. The V gene's germline CDR1 is MDHEN and CDR2 SYDVKM. The V and J ends lost 5 bases and 4 bases, in that order; junction bases with no gene match: 6. The CDR3 sequence is CASSMGLAAYNEQFF. Here the CDR3 DNA reads TGTGCCAGCAGTATGGGACTAGCAGCTTACAATGAGCAGTTCTTC.

The genes are TRBV20-1 and TRBJ2-3, with a tentative D call TRBD2 (6 bases). Trimming took off 3 bases at V and 2 bases at J, with 15 bases between the two ends. Looked up from germline, CDR1 is DFQATT and CDR2 is SNEGSKA (reference sequence). The CDR3 contains 15 residues. CDR3 protein: CSASVYLRDTDTQYF. The CDR3 bases are TGCAGTGCTAGTGTGTATCTGCGGGACACAGATACGCAGTATTTT.

The chain has TRBV30 and TRBJ2-1; TRBD1 agrees at 7 bases. Germline V gene data show CDR1 as GTSNPN and CDR2 as SVGIG (reference sequence). The CDR3 length is 14 residues. Trimming took 5 bases from V and 5 from J; bases not matched to a gene: 9. CDR3 in amino acids: CAWLVATGHNEQFF. CDR3 coding DNA: TGTGCCTGGCTAGTAGCGACAGGGCACAATGAGCAGTTCTTC.

J is TRBJ2-1 and V is TRBV6-5, with D uncertain. The CDR3 spans 14 residues. Trimming pared 10 bases from V and 3 bases from J, leaving 16 bases between. Germline V gene data show CDR1 as MNHEY and CDR2 as SVGAGI. This CDR3 is CATSTPAVYNEQFF. Here the CDR3 DNA reads TGTGCCACGTCAACCCCTGCGGTCTACAATGAGCAGTTCTTC.

The chain joins TRBV11-2 to TRBJ2-1; 12 bases fit TRBD2. The CDR3 is 15 amino acids. Unmatched junction bases numbered 5, after V lost 5 bases and J lost 6 bases. Germline values: CDR1 SGHAT, CDR2 FQNNGV. The CDR3 loop reads CASSASGRAGNEQFF. The CDR3 nucleotides read TGTGCCAGCAGCGCTAGCGGGAGGGCCGGCAATGAGCAGTTCTTC. Full variable domain (outside the CDR3, taken from reference TRBV11-2 and TRBJ2-1): EAGVAQSPRYKIIEKRQSVAFWCNPISGHATLYWYQQILGQGPKLLIQFQNNGVVDDSQLPKDRFSAERLKGVDSTLKIQPAKLEDSAVYLCASSASGRAGNEQFFGPGTRLTVL.

This clone was recorded only once. The DNA of the CDR3 is TGTGCCATCGGGGCTCAGGACAGTAGCAATCAGCCCCAGCATTTT. Protein product: CAIGAQDSSNQPQHF. This sequence joins TRBV10-3 and TRBJ1-5; a weak D match, TRBD1 (6 bases). With 8 bases removed from V and 0 bases from J, the gap between germline ends came to 14 bases. The CDR3 runs to 15 residues. CDR1 and CDR2 (germline): ENHRY, SYGVKD.

This clone was observed once. Written as DNA, the CDR3 is TGTGCCAGCAGCTTAGGGGACGGACTCTACAATGAGCAGTTCTTC. This codes for CASSLGDGLYNEQFF. The chain recombines TRBV13 with TRBJ2-1, with D possibly matching TRBD2 (5 bases). The V and J ends lost 0 bases and 3 bases respectively, with 9 bases between them. This CDR3 is 15 amino acids long. CDR1 and CDR2 (germline): PRHDT, FYEKMQ (reference sequence).

The chain links TRBV28 to TRBJ2-5, with D possibly being TRBD2 (6 bases). There are 16 residues in the CDR3. V dropped 5 bases and J dropped 3 bases, with 19 bases sitting between them. The germline V gene has CDR1 MDHEN and CDR2 SYDVKM. The CDR3 DNA sequence: TGTGCCAGCAGTAGCCGGACTAATTTGGCAAAAGAGACCCAGTACTTC. Protein: CASSSRTNLAKETQYF.

The chain carries TRBV4-1 and TRBJ2-1; possible D gene TRBD1, 5 bases. The V gene's germline CDR1 is MGHRA and CDR2 YSYEKL. There are 15 residues in the CDR3. V was pared by 1 base and J by 7 bases, with 14 bases between. In nucleotides, the CDR3 is TGCGCCAGCAGCCAAGTGGGCAGGGTAGGGAATGAGCAGTTCTTC. Amino acid sequence: CASSQVGRVGNEQFF.

V and J are TRBV27 and TRBJ1-6; D is possibly TRBD1 (5 bases). From germline, CDR1 is MNHEY and CDR2 SMNVEV (reference sequence). CDR3 length equals 15 residues. The ends were cut back, 6 bases at V and 7 bases at J, with 16 bases in the middle. CDR3 residues: CASRPWGDINSPLHF. The CDR3 DNA sequence: TGTGCCAGCAGACCTTGGGGCGATATCAATTCACCCCTCCACTTT.

The rearrangement joins TRBV7-9 to TRBJ2-7; D unresolved. Trimming took off 6 bases at V and 2 bases at J, with 17 bases between the two ends. This CDR3 is built from 15 residues. Germline V gene lookup returns CDR1 SEHNR and CDR2 FQNEAQ (reference sequence). The CDR3 DNA follows: TGTGCCAGCAGTAATATTTTACAGATTCCCTACGAGCAGTACTTC. Translating gives CASSNILQIPYEQYF.

V usage is TRBV15 and J usage is TRBJ1-5; 10 bases fit TRBD1. This CDR3 has 18 residues. The junction had 9 bases not matched to a gene; V was cut back by 0 bases and J by 4 bases. Germline V lookup: CDR1 LNHNV, CDR2 YYDKDF (reference sequence). The CDR3 nucleotides are TGTGCCACCAGCAGAGATATAGGACAGGGGGTCTCTAATCAGCCCCAGCATTTT. Encoded protein: CATSRDIGQGVSNQPQHF.

The rearrangement uses TRBV28 and TRBJ2-1; 9 positions agree with TRBD2. The V and J ends lost 9 bases and 2 bases, in that order; junction bases with no gene match: 2. The CDR3 sequence is 13 residues long. Germline loops: CDR1 MDHEN, CDR2 SYDVKM. CDR3 nucleotides: TGTGCCAGTTTAGCGGGAGCCTACAATGAGCAGTTCTTC. This gives the protein CASLAGAYNEQFF.

The V and J genes are TRBV28 and TRBJ2-2; D not certain. V gave up 7 bases and J gave up 6 bases, with 9 bases separating them. This CDR3 comprises 12 residues. The V gene's germline CDR1 is MDHEN and CDR2 SYDVKM. The CDR3 is CASTLGPGELFF. CDR3 bases: TGTGCCAGCACCCTTGGGCCCGGGGAGCTGTTTTTT.